This T cell receptor beta chain was observed in a study of T-cell memory formation after mild COVID-19. Overall study findings and caveats: Pre-infection memory held some responding clones, suggesting pre-existing cross-reactive T cells responded.

TCRalpha and TCRbeta libraries used 5'RACE with constant-segment primers and UMIs. MiXCR was run by TCRdb on the 5' RACE reads, yielding one entry per CDR3 protein. The profile shows about 180,000 distinct CDR3 sequences, approximately 18% of them singletons. CDR1 is SQVTM and CDR2 is ANQGSEA in the germline V gene. V lost 4 bases, J lost 0 bases, and 9 bases lay in between. The CDR3 runs 13 residues. Comments on this clonotype: The antigen is not known.

Sequenced sample: PBMCs or a T cell subset sorted from them (not recorded which). The TCR comes from a man aged 18-30 years who had mild COVID-19 (a few samples of this study predate the infection). Cell type and time point are not known. V and J are TRBV29-1 and TRBJ1-1; D is undetermined. The CDR3 spells CSVGPQVNTEAFF. DNA for the CDR3: TGCAGCGTTGGGCCGCAGGTGAACACTGAAGCTTTCTTT.